The next 9 T cell receptor beta chains were all read from a single sample in a study of OX40 agonist ivuxolimab in advanced cancers. The table came from immunoSEQ multiplex PCR; TCRdb's copy has only in-frame clones and leaves some out. The sample consists of tens of thousands of clones, about nine tenths of them appearing once. Sample: CD4+ or CD8+ T cells sorted from blood, taken in a trial of the OX40 agonist ivuxolimab. All receptors derive from an adult with an advanced solid tumor such as melanoma, head and neck, liver or kidney cancer.

The chain carries TRBV10-3 and TRBJ2-3; 9 nucleotides line up with TRBD2. CDR1 is ENHRY, CDR2 SYGVKD, per germline. The CDR3 is 16 residues long. The J segment lost 5 bases and the V segment lost 3 bases, leaving 9 bases of the junction unmatched. The CDR3 DNA reads TGTGCCATCAGTGACCGTACGGCGGGGGGGGGAGATACGCAGTATTTT. Translation: CAISDRTAGGGDTQYF.

The V and J genes are TRBV5-1 and TRBJ2-1; 9 positions match TRBD1. The CDR3 is made up of 13 amino acids. Germline trimming cut 5 bases from V and 6 bases from J; bases unmatched to any gene: 3. Germline V gene data show CDR1 as SGHRS and CDR2 as YFSETQ. The CDR3 DNA is TGCGCCAGCAGAGAGACAGGGGGCAATGAGCAGTTCTTC. Translated, it gives CASRETGGNEQFF.

The chain carries TRBV29-1 and TRBJ2-2, with TRBD1 identical over 8 bases. With V trimmed by 6 bases and J by 6 bases, 6 bases remained unmatched. This CDR3 has 13 residues. Germline V lookup: CDR1 SQVTM, CDR2 ANQGSEA. As DNA, the CDR3 is TGCAGCGTGTCGCGACAGGGGTCCGGGGAGCTGTTTTTT. It is translated as CSVSRQGSGELFF.

In DNA form, the CDR3 reads TGTGCCATCAGTGTAACAGGGAGTGACACCGGGGAGCTGTTTTTT. Translating gives CAISVTGSDTGELFF. The chain combines TRBV10-3 with TRBJ2-2, with D possibly TRBD1 on 6 matching bases. The CDR3 runs 15 residues. The V gene lost 4 bases and the J gene lost 3 bases, with 12 bases spanning the gap. The germline V gene encodes CDR1 ENHRY and CDR2 SYGVKD.

The gene calls are TRBV6-5 and TRBJ1-1; 8 positions agree with TRBD1. The germline CDR1 and CDR2 sequences are MNHEY and SVGAGI. This CDR3 is 15 amino acids long. Trimming removed 4 bases from V and 5 bases from J; junction bases left unmatched: 9. CDR3 bases: TGTGCCAGCAGTTCAACCCGGACAGGGAAGACTGAAGCTTTCTTT. Translating gives CASSSTRTGKTEAFF.

This clone was picked up a small number of times. Here the CDR3 DNA reads TGTGCCAGCAGCTTCGAGCTAGGGACCCAGTACTTC. It specifies CASSFELGTQYF. V and J are TRBV7-6 and TRBJ2-5; D gene unclear. Trimming pared 3 bases from V and 7 bases from J, leaving 9 bases between. The CDR3 is 12 residues long. Germline V gene sequence: CDR1 SGHVS, CDR2 FNYEAQ.

The chain links TRBV5-8 to TRBJ1-5, with TRBD1 matching over 7 bases. CDR1 and CDR2 from the germline V gene are SGHTS and YDEGEE. With V trimmed by 5 bases and J by 2 bases, 19 bases remained unmatched. The CDR3 spans 19 residues. The CDR3 DNA sequence: TGTGCCAGCAGGCCGACTTTAAGACAGGGTGGTTCCGGCAATCAGCCCCAGCATTTT. It is translated as CASRPTLRQGGSGNQPQHF.

The rearrangement joins TRBV10-3 to TRBJ2-7; D is perhaps TRBD2 (7 bases). Trimming removed 5 bases from V and 3 bases from J, with 26 bases in between. The CDR3 consists of 18 residues. The V gene's germline CDR1 is ENHRY and CDR2 SYGVKD. This CDR3 reads CAISPSGEGSPAGYEQYF. CDR3 DNA sequence: TGTGCCATCAGTCCCTCAGGGGAGGGGTCACCGGCAGGCTACGAGCAGTACTTC.

This clone has only one observation. The V gene is TRBV7-2, the J gene TRBJ2-5; D assignment may be TRBD1 or TRBD2 (6 bases each). Trimming stripped 7 bases from V and 5 bases from J, with 23 bases between. The CDR3 loop spans 16 amino acids. The germline V gene has CDR1 SGHTA and CDR2 FQGNSA. The CDR3 here is CASTLGGGPAQETQYF. CDR3 in DNA: TGTGCCAGCACCCTAGGAGGGGGGCCAGCCCAGGAGACCCAGTACTTC. Supplemented by reference TRBV7-2 and TRBJ2-5, the full variable domain reads GAGVSQSPSNKVTEKGKDVELRCDPISGHTALYWYRQSLGQGLEFLIYFQGNSAPDKSGLPSDRFSAERTGGSVSTLTIQRTQQEDSAVYLCASTLGGGPAQETQYFGPGTRLLVL.